The TCR beta chain under discussion was sequenced for a study of vaccination and CD4 T cells after COVID-19. Study context: There were six male and four female convalescents, and two of them were Hispanic. Median time from second vaccine dose to sampling was roughly 72 days (14 to 241). The study's findings and limits: Analysis of convalescent patients found that 304 of 307 vaccine-specific clones were spike mono-reactive.

As regards this clonotype: What it binds is not known.

Indicated treatment: roughly 10-day PBMC culture with coronavirus spike peptide pools or control peptides (ViraFEST assay). The Oncomine TCR Beta short-read assay sequenced DNA from cultured CD4+ T cells. Cultured CD4+ T cells were the source of extracted genomic DNA. TCRdb recomputed calls from the PCR reads with MiXCR, one row per CDR3 protein. Among around 20,000 distinct CDR3 sequences listed, roughly 71% were seen once. This TCR was sampled from a human donor who had recovered from COVID-19. Sequencing input: CD4+ T cells from blood, cultured in vitro.

CDR3 residues: CASKEGGASVSKNIQYF. In nucleotides, the CDR3 is TGTGCCAGTAAGGAGGGGGGGGCGTCGGTATCCAAAAACATTCAGTACTTC. The chain joins TRBV19 to TRBJ2-4, with a tentative D call TRBD2 (7 bases). The V gene's germline CDR1 is LNHDA and CDR2 SQIVND (reference sequence). The CDR3 is 17 residues long. V lost 7 bases and J 2 bases, leaving 21 bases between the germline ends. Combining the CDR3 with reference TRBV19 and TRBJ2-4 gives the whole variable domain DGGITQSPKYLFRKEGQNVTLSCEQNLNHDAMYWYRQDPGQGLRLIYYSQIVNDFQKGDIAEGYSVSREKKESFPLTVTSAQKNPTAFYLCASKEGGASVSKNIQYFGAGTRLSVL.